Listed below are T cell receptor beta chains from one sample, sequenced in a study of T cell responses to AZD1222 COVID-19 vaccine. Clones were read by immunoSEQ multiplex PCR, and TCRdb kept only the in-frame ones, dropping some. Altogether fewer than 200,000 clones are present, around nine tenths being singletons, with the ten largest covering about 3.5%. This sample comprised peripheral blood, obtained 28 days after the second dose of the MenACWY control vaccine. The receptors stem from an adult who received the MenACWY meningococcal vaccine as a control. The CDR3 runs from the conserved cysteine through the conserved F or W. A D gene is named only where the DNA matches it firmly. The listing skips clone size in some rows; elsewhere it reads once, few, many or a size class.

TRBJ2-7 | TRBV7-3 | TRBD1 | . | TGTGCCAGCAGCTTAATGCCTCCGGGACAGGGTGGCAGCGAGCAGTACTTC | CASSLMPPGQGGSEQYF
TRBJ2-3 | TRBV21-1 | . | . | TGTGCCAGCAGCAAAGGGGTTTGGACAGGGGAAGAAGTGGCCACCACAGATACGCAGTATTTT | CASSKGVWTGEEVATTDTQYF
TRBJ1-1 | TRBV3-1/TRBV3-2 | . | . | TGTGCCAGCAGCCAAAAGGCGTCTAACACTGAAGCTTTCTTT | CASSQKASNTEAFF
TRBJ2-1 | TRBV6-5 | . | once | TGTGCCAGCAGTTACTGGAATGAGCAGTTCTTC | CASSYWNEQFF
TRBJ1-5 | TRBV3-1/TRBV3-2 | . | . | TGTGCCAGCAGCCAAAACAGGGTCTCTGGCCAGCCCCAGCATTTT | CASSQNRVSGQPQHF
TRBJ2-7 | TRBV3-1/TRBV3-2 | . | . | TGTGCCAGCAGCCAGAGGGTCTGGGAGCAGTACTTC | CASSQRVWEQYF
TRBJ1-1 | TRBV7-3 | . | once | TGTGCCAGCAGCTTAAACACGTACACTGAAGCTTTCTTT | CASSLNTYTEAFF
TRBJ1-3 | TRBV19 | . | . | TGTGCCAGTAGTCTCCGGGCGGCTGGAAACACCATATATTTT | CASSLRAAGNTIYF
TRBJ2-3 | TRBV14 | . | . | TGTGCCAGCAGCCAAGATCGGACGACAGATACGCAGTATTTT | CASSQDRTTDTQYF
TRBJ1-4 | TRBV28 | TRBD1 | . | TGTGCCAGCAGTCAGAGACAGGGGGGGGACAAACTGTTTTTT | CASSQRQGGDKLFF
TRBJ1-4 | TRBV25-1 | TRBD1 | . | TGTGCCAGCAGTGAGCTGGACAGGGAGGGTAATGAAAAACTGTTTTTT | CASSELDREGNEKLFF
TRBJ2-1 | TRBV7-2 | . | . | TGTGCCAGCAGCCCACTCGTTGAGCAGTTCTTC | CASSPLVEQFF
TRBJ1-1 | TRBV19 | . | . | TGTGCCAGTAGTATAGCCCAGGGGATGGGGAGTACTGAAGCTTTCTTT | CASSIAQGMGSTEAFF
TRBJ2-1 | TRBV7-8 | . | . | TGTGCCAGCAGCTTACTACAGGACAATGAGCAGTTCTTC | CASSLLQDNEQFF
TRBJ2-7 | TRBV19 | . | . | TGTGCCAGTAGTATTAGGAAGGCAGCAACCCACTACGAGCAGTACTTC | CASSIRKAATHYEQYF
TRBJ2-1 | TRBV27 | TRBD2 | . | TGTGCCAGCAGGAGCGGGGGCCGGAATGAGCAGTTCTTC | CASRSGGRNEQFF
TRBJ2-7 | TRBV11-1 | . | few | TGTGCCAGCAGCTCCCTTACTTACTCGAAGGACTACGAGCAGTACTTC | CASSSLTYSKDYEQYF
TRBJ2-3 | TRBV24-1 | . | . | TGTGCCACCAGTGGCCGAAGGGGTTTTGTCCTGACGACAGATACGCAGTATTTT | CATSGRRGFVLTTDTQYF
TRBJ2-7 | TRBV29-1 | . | . | TGCAGCGCCGGGGGGCCCTCCTACGAGCAGTACTTC | CSAGGPSYEQYF
TRBJ1-2 | TRBV9 | . | . | TGTGCCAGCAGCCCCCAGCCTCCTTATGGCTACACCTTC | CASSPQPPYGYTF
TRBJ2-3 | TRBV30 | . | . | TGTGCCTGGACTAGCACAGATACGCAGTATTTT | CAWTSTDTQYF
TRBJ2-1 | TRBV6-1 | TRBD2 | once | TGTGCCAGCAGTGAAGTTCCTAGCGGGTACAATGAGCAGTTCTTC | CASSEVPSGYNEQFF
TRBJ1-2 | TRBV5-6 | . | . | TGTGCCAGCAGCCCCACCAACTATGGCTACACCTTC | CASSPTNYGYTF
TRBJ1-5 | TRBV18 | TRBD1 | once | TGTGCCAGCTCACCACTGAGGCCGGGACAGGGGAACCAGCATTTT | CASSPLRPGQGNQHF
TRBJ1-6 | TRBV4-3 | TRBD1 | . | TGCGCCAGCAGCCAACGGGACAGGGCAGATTCACCCCTCCACTTT | CASSQRDRADSPLHF
TRBJ2-3 | TRBV28 | TRBD1 | . | TGTGCCAGCACGACAGGGGTTGTTACAGATACGCAGTATTTT | CASTTGVVTDTQYF
TRBJ1-2 | TRBV29-1 | . | . | TGCAGCGTTGAGGGGGGCACTCGCTACACCTTC | CSVEGGTRYTF
TRBJ1-6 | TRBV7-2 | . | . | TGTGCCAGCAGCTTAACGTCAGGGTTGGATTCACCCCTCCACTTT | CASSLTSGLDSPLHF